What follows is one T cell receptor beta chain and its context. This entry belongs to a study of blood T cell repertoires in COVID-19. In the original workflow: Researchers report that nucleated cell counts were estimated from reference gene primer amplification. Some clones are missing from TCRdb's copy, which holds only in-frame ones; the method was immunoSEQ multiplex PCR. Clone size and V and J calls were adopted from that table, with D and trimming inferred from the DNA. The sample includes 30,000 or so clones, around 90% of them seen just once. CDR3 size: 15 residues. Between the trimmed V and J ends, which lost 3 bases and 5 bases, there was a span of 14 bases. Germline assignment: CDR1 MNHNY and CDR2 SVGAGI (reference sequence).

The sequence came from a human donor in a cohort sampled during active COVID-19. V is TRBV6-6 and J is TRBJ1-5, with D uncertain. Sequences were obtained from peripheral blood. The CDR3 spells CASSYRPELDQPQHF. CDR3 DNA sequence: TGTGCCAGCAGTTATCGGCCAGAGCTAGATCAGCCCCAGCATTTT.